This TCR beta chain was profiled in a study of CD8 T cells in Susac syndrome. The RNA input was roughly 0.45 to 1 ug, and it was reverse transcribed with random hexamers. Each CDR3 protein gets one entry after TCRdb re-called the immunoSEQ multiplex PCR reads with MiXCR. The sample lists 90,000 or so distinct CDR3 sequences, 90% to 95% occurring once. CDR1 is SQVTM, CDR2 ANQGSEA, per germline. V was shortened by 6 bases and J by 2 bases, with 11 bases between the two germline ends. This CDR3 contains 12 residues. The specimen was CD8+ T cells from PBMCs. The source is a human donor in good health. The chain carries TRBV29-1 and TRBJ2-7; D might be TRBD1 (5 bases). CDR3 DNA sequence: TGCAGCGTCGCAGGGATAGCCTACGAGCAGTACTTC. Translation: CSVAGIAYEQYF.